Below are 6 T cell receptor beta chains sequenced from a single sample in a study of T-cell memory formation after mild COVID-19. TCRdb ran MiXCR on the 5' RACE reads and lists one entry per CDR3 protein. This sample yields just under 150,000 distinct CDR3 sequences, of which around 5.8% are seen a single time; just over 2% belongs to the top ten. Material for sequencing was PBMCs or a T cell subset sorted from them (not recorded which). Every receptor here comes from an adult woman who had mild COVID-19 (a few samples of this study predate the infection). Cell type and time point are not known.

This rearrangement joins TRBV10-3 to TRBJ2-3, with D perhaps matching TRBD1 (5 bases). CDR3 size: 14 residues. Trimming took 6 bases from V and 1 from J, leaving 11 bases between them. Germline assignment: CDR1 ENHRY and CDR2 SYGVKD. The CDR3 DNA is TGTGCCATCAGGGGTCAAGGGGGCACAGATACGCAGTATTTT. This translates into CAIRGQGGTDTQYF.

The table lists this clonotype with a few counts. This chain uses TRBV5-1 with TRBJ2-7, with TRBD2 matching over 8 bases. V was pared by 4 bases and J by 2 bases, with 11 bases of the junction left unmatched. The CDR3 is made up of 16 amino acids. CDR1 is SGHRS, CDR2 YFSETQ, per germline. The CDR3 sequence: CASSLNSGGVPYEQYF. CDR3 DNA: TGCGCCAGCAGCCTCAACAGCGGGGGAGTACCCTACGAGCAGTACTTC.

This clonotype was seen repeatedly, ten times or more. The rearrangement joins TRBV29-1 to TRBJ2-1, with 10 bases fitting TRBD2. Trimming cost V 7 bases and J 6 bases; bases outside gene matches: 6. The CDR3 has 13 amino acids. Germline V gene sequence: CDR1 SQVTM, CDR2 ANQGSEA. CDR3 amino acids: CSAGLAEVNEQFF. The CDR3 coding sequence is TGCAGCGCTGGACTAGCGGAAGTCAATGAGCAGTTCTTC.

This clonotype appeared once. This may come from a read error, since a much larger clone is one base off. The chain couples TRBV29-1 to TRBJ2-2, with unresolved D. This CDR3 has 13 amino acids. The germline CDR1 and CDR2 sequences are SQVTM and ANQGSEA. The chain's CDR3 is CSVDTTNTWELFF. Written as DNA, the CDR3 is TGCAGCGTTGATACAACGAACACCTGGGAGCTGTTTTTT.

This clonotype has ten or more counts. The chain recombines TRBV12-3 or TRBV12-4 with TRBJ2-5, with 11 nucleotides matching TRBD2. The CDR3 loop spans 14 amino acids. The junction had 1 base not matched to a gene; V was cut back by 6 bases and J by 1 base. CDR3 protein: CASRTSGVQETQYF. The CDR3 nucleotides are TGTGCCAGCAGGACTAGCGGGGTCCAAGAGACCCAGTACTTC.

V usage is TRBV20-1 and J usage is TRBJ2-3, with 16 bases lining up with TRBD2. V lost 2 bases to trimming and J lost 6 bases; unmatched junction nucleotides: 11. CDR3 length equals 18 residues. Germline-derived CDR1 and CDR2 are DFQATT and SNEGSKA (reference sequence). CDR3 DNA: TGCAGTGCTAGACTCTCGGGACTAGCGGGAGGGCCTGGGGATACGCAGTATTTT. Protein product: CSARLSGLAGGPGDTQYF.